What follows are 28 T cell receptor beta chains derived from one specimen sequenced in a study of CD8 T cells in Susac syndrome. Random hexamers were used to reverse transcribe about 0.5 to 1 ug of RNA. One entry per CDR3 protein, called by TCRdb with MiXCR from the immunoSEQ multiplex PCR reads. Of 250,000 to 300,000 distinct CDR3 sequences listed, approximately 85% are singletons. The sample taken for sequencing was CD8+ T cells from PBMCs. These receptors were collected from a human donor with multiple sclerosis.

A word on this clonotype: The germline gene is not matched at one end of the junction; a read error may be the cause. The rearrangement links TRBV5-1 to TRBJ2-1; 9 bases are a match to TRBD2. CDR1 is SGHRS and CDR2 is YFSETQ in the germline V gene. There are 15 residues in the CDR3. The CDR3 protein is CASDLGTSSYNEQLF. CDR3 coding DNA: TGCGCCAGCGACCTAGGGACTAGCTCGTATAATGAGCAGCTCTTC. The variable domain in full, with the rest retrieved from reference TRBV5-1 and TRBJ2-1, is KAGVTQTPRYLIKTRGQQVTLSCSPISGHRSVSWYQQTPGQGLQFLFEYFSETQRNKGNFPGRFSGRQFSNSRSEMNVSTLELGDSALYLCASDLGTSSYNEQLFGPGTRLTVL.

V gene TRBV7-9 combines with J gene TRBJ1-1; D is unresolved. Trimming pared 5 bases from V and 1 base from J, leaving 11 bases between. The CDR3 extends over 14 amino acids. The germline CDR1 and CDR2 sequences are SEHNR and FQNEAQ (reference sequence). Here the CDR3 DNA reads TGTGCCAGCAGCCCTACGCTTGGGAACACTGAAGCTTTCTTT. Translated: CASSPTLGNTEAFF.

The rearrangement uses TRBV6-1 and TRBJ2-1; D might be TRBD1 (5 bases). V gave up 2 bases and J gave up 8 bases, with 7 bases separating them. Looked up from germline, CDR1 is MNHNS and CDR2 is SASEGT. The CDR3 is 12 residues long. CDR3 sequence (DNA): TGTGCCAGCAGTGAAAGGGGCGATGAGCAGTTCTTC. This sequence encodes CASSERGDEQFF.

This clonotype was seen a single time. The chain is built from TRBV18 and TRBJ2-5; D unclear. Germline CDR1 is KGHSH and CDR2 is LQKENI. Trimming stripped 3 bases from V and 2 bases from J, with 16 bases between. The CDR3 runs 16 residues. This CDR3 is CASSPFPRALQETQYF. For the CDR3, the DNA is TGTGCCAGCTCACCTTTTCCACGGGCACTGCAAGAGACCCAGTACTTC.

This chain connects TRBV3-1 to TRBJ2-7, with TRBD1 identical over 7 bases. Germline V gene data show CDR1 as LGHDT and CDR2 as YNNKEL (reference sequence). V shed 0 bases and J 7 bases; nucleotides not matched to a gene: 12. The CDR3 totals 16 residues. CDR3 nucleotides: TGTGCCAGCAGCCAAGAGGGCCGAGGGGGCATTTTTGAGCAGTACTTC. This gives the protein CASSQEGRGGIFEQYF.

V and J are TRBV10-3 and TRBJ2-7, with 9 bases identical to TRBD1. This CDR3 has 17 residues. Germline V gene data show CDR1 as ENHRY and CDR2 as SYGVKD. With 3 bases clipped from V and 0 bases from J, the junction kept 9 bases outside the gene matches. CDR3 bases: TGTGCCATCAGTGATATGCTGACAGGGGGTGGCTCCTACGAGCAGTACTTC. Amino acid sequence: CAISDMLTGGGSYEQYF.

The chain has TRBV29-1 and TRBJ2-1; the match to TRBD2 covers 10 bases. CDR3 length: 17 amino acids. After removal of 6 bases from V and 4 bases from J, the junction contained 15 bases not matched to a gene. Looked up from germline, CDR1 is SQVTM and CDR2 is ANQGSEA. The CDR3 reads CSVDGTSDVVTYNEQFF. DNA of the CDR3: TGCAGCGTAGACGGGACTAGCGACGTGGTGACTTACAATGAGCAGTTCTTC.

CDR3 in amino acids: CSAQSRTSGANTGELFF. DNA of the CDR3: TGCAGTGCTCAATCCAGGACTAGCGGGGCGAACACCGGGGAGCTGTTTTTT. The rearrangement links TRBV20-1 to TRBJ2-2; 12 positions agree with TRBD2. V trimming: 5 bases; J trimming: 0 bases; junction bases outside the gene matches: 7. The germline V gene has CDR1 DFQATT and CDR2 SNEGSKA (reference sequence). The CDR3 runs to 17 residues.

The genes are TRBV9 and TRBJ2-2; possibly TRBD1 for D (6 bases). Germline values: CDR1 SGDLS, CDR2 YYNGEE. The CDR3 consists of 15 residues. V lost 6 bases, J lost 6 bases, and 18 bases lay in between. In DNA form, the CDR3 reads TGTGCCAGCAATGGCAGGGGCGATGGAGCCGGGGAGCTGTTTTTT. Encoded protein: CASNGRGDGAGELFF. The entire variable domain, with the rest obtained from reference TRBV9 and TRBJ2-2, is as follows: DSGVTQTPKHLITATGQRVTLRCSPRSGDLSVYWYQQSLDQGLQFLIQYYNGEERAKGNILERFSAQQFPDLHSELNLSSLELGDSALYFCASNGRGDGAGELFFGEGSRLTVL.

This clonotype was picked up one time. The rearrangement links TRBV28 to TRBJ2-2, with D tentatively TRBD1 or TRBD2 (5 bases each). Germline lookup yields CDR1 MDHEN and CDR2 SYDVKM. The germline V and J ends were trimmed by 8 bases and 2 bases, with 15 bases remaining between them. This CDR3 is built from 15 residues. The CDR3 DNA follows: TGTGCCAGCGTTTTCGGCAGGGACAACACCGGGGAGCTGTTTTTT. Translating gives CASVFGRDNTGELFF.

The CDR3 sequence is CASSEQGALSYEQYF. For the CDR3, the DNA is TGTGCCAGCAGTGAACAGGGGGCATTGTCCTACGAGCAGTACTTC. The rearrangement uses TRBV6-1 and TRBJ2-7, with 8 bases that match TRBD1. The CDR3 sequence is 15 residues long. Germline loops: CDR1 MNHNS, CDR2 SASEGT. Trimming took 2 bases from V and 1 from J; bases not matched to a gene: 4.

The chain combines TRBV24-1 with TRBJ2-2; D gene uncertain. V was shortened by 7 bases and J by 1 base, with 9 bases between the two germline ends. The CDR3 is made up of 14 amino acids. From germline, CDR1 is KGHDR and CDR2 SFDVKD. CDR3 nucleotides: TGTGCCACCAGGAGGACGGAGAACACCGGGGAGCTGTTTTTT. This sequence encodes CATRRTENTGELFF.

The CDR3 here is CAIGGGGATEAFF. Here the CDR3 DNA reads TGTGCCATCGGTGGTGGGGGGGCCACTGAAGCTTTCTTT. This sequence joins TRBV10-3 and TRBJ1-1; a possible D gene is TRBD1 (6 bases). The CDR3 covers 13 residues. Germline V gene lookup returns CDR1 ENHRY and CDR2 SYGVKD. The V and J ends lost 8 bases and 4 bases respectively, with 14 bases between them.

V usage is TRBV30 and J usage is TRBJ2-2, with D perhaps TRBD1 (5 bases). Trimming removed 6 bases from V and 9 bases from J, with 26 bases in between. This CDR3 has 16 amino acids. Looked up from germline, CDR1 is GTSNPN and CDR2 is SVGIG (reference sequence). The CDR3 DNA reads TGTGCCTGTACTGCACACGACAGCCCCGGTTTATGGGAGCTGTTTTTT. Amino acids: CACTAHDSPGLWELFF.

The chain is built from TRBV28 and TRBJ2-2; 7 nucleotides match TRBD1. CDR1 and CDR2 from the germline V gene are MDHEN and SYDVKM. This CDR3 has 13 amino acids. The V and J ends lost 10 bases and 3 bases, in that order; junction bases with no gene match: 5. This chain's CDR3 is CANGQADTGELFF. The CDR3 nucleotides read TGTGCCAACGGACAGGCGGACACCGGGGAGCTGTTTTTT.

The chain employs TRBV12-3 or TRBV12-4 and TRBJ2-7, with 10 bases identical to TRBD1. The V segment lost 4 bases and the J segment 2 bases; nucleotides outside the gene matches: 2. The CDR3 has 14 residues. CDR3 in DNA: TGTGCCAGCAGTTCGACAGGGGGCGCCTACGAGCAGTACTTC. Translation: CASSSTGGAYEQYF.

This clonotype was observed a single time. V is TRBV27 and J is TRBJ1-2, with TRBD1 matching 9 bases. The germline V gene has CDR1 MNHEY and CDR2 SMNVEV (reference sequence). The CDR3 length is 15 residues. V was pared by 5 bases and J by 5 bases, with 9 bases of the junction left unmatched. This chain's CDR3 is CASSQRTGAVYGYTF. CDR3 nucleotides: TGTGCCAGCAGTCAACGGACAGGGGCGGTTTATGGCTACACCTTC.

In this sample, this clonotype turned up a few times. The chain couples TRBV12-3 or TRBV12-4 to TRBJ2-7; 9 bases map to TRBD2. The CDR3 is 16 residues long. V shed 1 base, J shed 0 bases, and the junction held 4 bases outside the gene matches. The chain's CDR3 is CASSLGSSGDSYEQYF. DNA for the CDR3: TGTGCCAGCAGTTTAGGGTCTAGCGGGGACTCCTACGAGCAGTACTTC.

V is TRBV9 and J is TRBJ2-7; TRBD1 is a possible D gene (5 bases). In germline, CDR1 is SGDLS, CDR2 YYNGEE. CDR3 length: 14 residues. V was shortened by 4 bases and J by 6 bases, with 17 bases between the two germline ends. CDR3 amino acids: CASSPEGVGVEQYF. The CDR3 DNA follows: TGTGCCAGCAGCCCAGAAGGGGTAGGAGTCGAGCAGTACTTC.

Points on this clonotype: A read error may produce the germline difference seen at one junction end. The genes are TRBV9 and TRBJ1-5; TRBD1 agrees at 9 bases. Germline V lookup: CDR1 SGDLS, CDR2 YYNGEE. CDR3 length equals 14 residues. The CDR3 reads CTSSPWDRVEPQHF. The CDR3 DNA reads as TGTACCAGCAGCCCCTGGGACAGGGTGGAGCCCCAGCATTTT.

The chain couples TRBV9 to TRBJ2-1, with TRBD2 matching 7 bases. Germline V gene lookup returns CDR1 SGDLS and CDR2 YYNGEE. The ends lost 0 bases at V and 1 base at J; junction bases unmatched: 10. The CDR3 has 18 amino acids. The CDR3 nucleotides read TGTGCCAGCAGCGTAGCTACAGGAAGCGGGGCATCCTACAATGAGCAGTTCTTC. Translating it yields CASSVATGSGASYNEQFF.

This rearrangement joins TRBV27 to TRBJ2-3; D call uncertain. Germline CDR1 reads MNHEY; CDR2 reads SMNVEV (reference sequence). Trimming removed 5 bases at V and 5 bases at J, with 11 bases between. The CDR3 is 13 residues long. Written as DNA, the CDR3 is TGTGCCAGCAGTAGCTTTGATGGAGATACGCAGTATTTT. Translated, it gives CASSSFDGDTQYF.

The rearrangement joins TRBV24-1 to TRBJ2-2; maybe TRBD2 (5 bases). Germline CDR1 reads KGHDR; CDR2 reads SFDVKD. Trimming shortened V by 7 bases and J by 0 bases, and 11 bases separated the two germline ends. The CDR3 consists of 15 residues. The CDR3 loop is CATSLTGTNTGELFF. The CDR3 DNA reads as TGTGCCACCAGCCTTACCGGGACGAACACCGGGGAGCTGTTTTTT.

The chain joins TRBV11-2 to TRBJ2-7; the match to TRBD2 covers 12 bases. The V and J ends lost 10 bases and 1 base, in that order; junction bases with no gene match: 8. Germline-derived CDR1 and CDR2 are SGHAT and FQNNGV. CDR3 length: 15 amino acids. CDR3 sequence: CATHETSGRSYEQYF. CDR3 DNA: TGTGCCACCCACGAGACTAGCGGGAGATCCTACGAGCAGTACTTC.

V and J are TRBV25-1 and TRBJ1-1; D perhaps matches TRBD1 (5 bases). Germline V gene data show CDR1 as MGHDK and CDR2 as SYGVNS. V dropped 8 bases and J dropped 4 bases, with 14 bases sitting between them. The CDR3 has 13 amino acids. DNA of the CDR3: TGTGCCAGCCGCCCTGGCGGGGGCACTGAAGCTTTCTTT. Protein: CASRPGGGTEAFF.

The chain employs TRBV30 and TRBJ1-3, with 10 positions matching TRBD1. The CDR3 consists of 14 residues. V dropped 6 bases and J dropped 4; count of bases not matched to a gene: 6. Per germline, CDR1 GTSNPN and CDR2 SVGIG (reference sequence). CDR3 coding DNA: TGTGCCTGTGGGACAGGGGACGAAGGAAACACCATATATTTT. As protein: CACGTGDEGNTIYF.

The chain employs TRBV27 and TRBJ2-3; 7 bases map to TRBD1. J was trimmed by 6 bases and V by 3 bases; bases with no gene match: 6. This CDR3 has 14 residues. Germline V gene lookup returns CDR1 MNHEY and CDR2 SMNVEV (reference sequence). For the CDR3, the DNA is TGTGCCAGCAGTTTCCTACAGGGGTGGGATACGCAGTATTTT. This codes for CASSFLQGWDTQYF.

The J gene is TRBJ2-3, the V gene TRBV9, with D perhaps TRBD1 (5 bases). The CDR3 has 14 amino acids. The germline gives CDR1 SGDLS, CDR2 YYNGEE. Trimming took off 3 bases at V and 2 bases at J, with 10 bases between the two ends. CDR3 bases: TGTGCCAGCAGCGCTTCTGGGGCCACAGATACGCAGTATTTT. Its protein is CASSASGATDTQYF.